The present T cell receptor (beta chain) was sequenced within a study of shared clonotypes between healthy human individuals. Overall study: Plates per donor: three CD4 naive, three CD4 memory, two CD8 naive, one CD8 memory.

Only one count was recorded for this clone. Terminally differentiated effector memory CD45RA+ cells were left out of the naive CD8 fraction, which was CD45RO-negative and positively selected for CCR7. All the donors were Caucasian adults who lived in Nashville, Tennessee. Here immunoSEQ multiplex PCR was the method, and the copy in TCRdb shows in-frame clones only, minus some. The sample consists of 600,000 or so clones, about 98% of them appearing once. The germline V gene has CDR1 MGHRA and CDR2 YSYEKL. The junction had 2 bases not matched to a gene; V was cut back by 4 bases and J by 6 bases. The CDR3 loop spans 12 amino acids.

This chain links TRBV4-1 with TRBJ2-7, with 8 nucleotides matching TRBD2. The TCR was taken from a man aged 25-45 years in good health. Sequenced sample: naive CD8+ T cells sorted from blood. The CDR3 DNA is TGCGCCAGCAGCCCTCGGGGGGGCGAGCAGTACTTC. This gives the protein CASSPRGGEQYF.